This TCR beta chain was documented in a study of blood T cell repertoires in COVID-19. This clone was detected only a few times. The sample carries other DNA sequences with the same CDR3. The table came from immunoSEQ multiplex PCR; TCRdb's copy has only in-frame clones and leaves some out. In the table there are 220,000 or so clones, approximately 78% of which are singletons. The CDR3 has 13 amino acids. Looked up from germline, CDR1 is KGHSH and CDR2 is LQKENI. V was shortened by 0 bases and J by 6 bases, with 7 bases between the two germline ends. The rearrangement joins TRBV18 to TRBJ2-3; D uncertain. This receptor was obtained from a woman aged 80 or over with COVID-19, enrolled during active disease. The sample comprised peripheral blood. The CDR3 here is CASSPPSVDTQYF. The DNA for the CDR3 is TGTGCCAGCTCACCACCATCAGTTGATACGCAGTATTTT.